The sample holds a few counts of the clone carrying this T cell receptor (beta chain). The CDR3 totals 17 residues. V shed 3 bases and J 0 bases; nucleotides not matched to a gene: 8. Looked up from germline, CDR1 is LNHDA and CDR2 is SQIVND (reference sequence). The table came from immunoSEQ multiplex PCR; TCRdb's copy has only in-frame clones and leaves some out. The top ten clones hold roughly 50% of a sample with 35,000 to 45,000 clones, less than 90% of them seen once. This sample was taken from a study of control samples from healthy donors and cancer patients. The sequenced sample consisted of blood. The V and J genes are TRBV19 and TRBJ1-5; 7 bases match TRBD1. The TCR comes from a man aged 55 to 70 in good health. In nucleotides, the CDR3 is TGTGCCAGTAGTATTGCGCAGGGGGGTTATAGCAATCAGCCCCAGCATTTT. Translation gives CASSIAQGGYSNQPQHF.